Given below is one TCR beta chain in context. Its antigen is unknown. Nothing much larger sits one base from this clone, and base qualities are not available. The data originate from a study of response to subunit inactivated influenza vaccine listed by TCRdb under 2018. At the level of the whole study: Deep quantitative profiling of the T cell receptor repertoire was used in the study to follow responses to a trivalent subunit inactivated influenza vaccine.

The paper as a whole reports these results and caveats: The authors suggested that each seasonal influenza vaccination may recruit only a limited number of new T cells.

Receptor libraries were prepared by RT-PCR. These reads were obtained on an Illumina HiSeq 2500. TCRdb cleaned the public reads at Q25 with fastp, built clones with MiXCR and kept in-frame beta chains. For every CDR3 protein sequence, its rows merge into one entry that carries the most common genes and DNA. Here the sample has under 800,000 distinct CDR3 sequences; around 13% occur a single time. The ten biggest clones cover 6.5% to 8.5% of the sample. Taken from the germline V gene, the CDR1 and CDR2 loops are MDHEN and SYDVKM. From its cysteine to its phenylalanine, the CDR3 spans 16 amino acids. CDR3 DNA only is kept here, 48 bases in frame from base 1. Cut back by 6 bases and 6 bases, the V and J ends lie 23 bases apart.

The origin of this receptor is a middle-aged man who received an inactivated influenza vaccine. Donor details come from another sample of the same person, matched by shared clones. The material sequenced was PBMCs from blood, taken roughly 15 days before vaccination. The receptor chain draws on TRBV28 and TRBJ2-5; no confident D gene assignment can be made. The DNA is as follows: TGTGCCAGCAGCTCCAAACCCCCGCCAGGAGCGAAGACCCAGTACTTC. Translated, this is CASSSKPPPGAKTQYF.